This passage covers 14 T cell receptor beta chains from one sample sequenced in a study of breast tumors, draining lymph nodes, adjacent tissues. TCRdb reprocessed the multiplex PCR reads via MiXCR and lists one record per CDR3 protein. This repertoire shows 85,000 to 120,000 distinct CDR3 sequences, about 30% found once; its top ten account for under 6.5%. Breast cancer patients provided tissue from their axillary draining lymph nodes. Sequences were obtained from axillary lymph node tissue. The receptor set was obtained from a female donor with breast cancer. Some clones in this sample may be carry-over from other donors' samples.

This clonotype was detected ten times or more. This chain joins TRBV20-1 and TRBJ1-3; tentative D call: TRBD1 (5 bases). The CDR3 spans 14 residues. V lost 0 bases to trimming and J lost 2 bases, with 8 bases between them. Germline V gene sequence: CDR1 DFQATT, CDR2 SNEGSKA (reference sequence). CDR3 sequence reads: CSARDRGTGNTIYF. CDR3 bases: TGCAGTGCTAGAGATCGGGGCACTGGAAACACCATATATTTT.

The chain links TRBV11-3 to TRBJ1-1; no reliable D call. CDR1 SGHNT and CDR2 YENEEA come from the germline V gene. The V end lost 4 bases, the J end lost 5 bases, and 5 bases lay between the germline ends. The CDR3 is 11 residues long. The CDR3 region has the DNA TGTGCCAGCAGCTATATGACTGAAGCTTTCTTT. Amino acids: CASSYMTEAFF.

This chain links TRBV2 with TRBJ2-1, with 7 bases that match TRBD1. CDR3 length: 12 residues. The ends lost 8 bases at V and 8 bases at J; junction bases unmatched: 6. Per the germline V gene, CDR1 is SNHLY and CDR2 is FYNNEI. The CDR3 spells CASPNRGDEQFF. In nucleotides, the CDR3 is TGTGCCAGCCCCAACAGGGGTGATGAGCAGTTCTTC.

The chain carries TRBV5-5 and TRBJ1-4; a weak D match, TRBD1 (6 bases). CDR3 size: 14 residues. Germline CDR1 is SGHKS and CDR2 is YYEKEE (reference sequence). Trimming removed 4 bases at V and 4 bases at J, with 11 bases between. The CDR3 sequence is CASSPGTRNEKLFF. The CDR3 nucleotides are TGTGCCAGCAGCCCCGGGACACGTAATGAAAAACTGTTTTTT.

This clonotype has at least ten counts. The genes are TRBV6-1 and TRBJ1-5; no firm D call. V lost 5 bases and J 4 bases, leaving 9 bases between the germline ends. The CDR3 sequence is 13 residues long. CDR1 is MNHNS and CDR2 is SASEGT in the germline V gene. DNA for the CDR3: TGTGCCAGCAGTACTGAGGGTAATCAGCCCCAGCATTTT. It is translated as CASSTEGNQPQHF.

This clonotype was detected many times. The chain links TRBV6-1 to TRBJ2-7; no reliable D call. The CDR3 runs to 12 residues. With 4 bases removed from V and 2 bases from J, the gap between germline ends came to 6 bases. Germline CDR1 reads MNHNS; CDR2 reads SASEGT. The chain's CDR3 is CASSGRAYEQYF. In DNA form, the CDR3 reads TGTGCCAGCAGTGGGAGAGCCTACGAGCAGTACTTC.

This clonotype was seen just once. This rearrangement joins TRBV5-1 to TRBJ2-1; 13 bases are a match to TRBD2. V shed 0 bases, J shed 9 bases, and the junction held 6 bases outside the gene matches. Germline V lookup: CDR1 SGHRS, CDR2 YFSETQ. CDR3 length equals 16 residues. CDR3 amino acids: CASSLVGLAGVGEQFF. CDR3 DNA sequence: TGCGCCAGCAGCTTGGTTGGACTAGCGGGAGTCGGTGAGCAGTTCTTC.

This clonotype came up many times. This chain uses TRBV18 with TRBJ2-1, with D possibly being TRBD2 (5 bases). Germline CDR1 reads KGHSH; CDR2 reads LQKENI. The V end lost 0 bases, the J end lost 6 bases, and 9 bases lay between the germline ends. The CDR3 contains 14 residues. The CDR3 loop reads CASSPPAGVNEQFF. The CDR3 DNA follows: TGTGCCAGCTCACCACCGGCCGGGGTCAATGAGCAGTTCTTC.

The V and J genes are TRBV30 and TRBJ1-4, with 10 nucleotides matching TRBD1. Trimming cost V 2 bases and J 5 bases; bases outside gene matches: 2. CDR1 is GTSNPN, CDR2 SVGIG, per germline (reference sequence). This CDR3 has 14 residues. CDR3 sequence (DNA): TGTGCCTGGAGTACGGGACAGGGGAATGAAAAACTGTTTTTT. Translating it yields CAWSTGQGNEKLFF.

Many counts were recorded for this clonotype. One end of the junction fails to match germline, which may point to a read error. The CDR3 sequence: CASSLAGGKETQSF. CDR3 in DNA: TGTGCCAGTTCCCTAGCGGGGGGAAAAGAGACCCAGTCCTTC. The J gene is TRBJ2-5, the V gene TRBV9; 11 nucleotides match TRBD2. Germline CDR1 is SGDLS and CDR2 is YYNGEE. CDR3 length equals 14 residues.

This clonotype has ten or more counts. This chain joins TRBV19 and TRBJ1-6; maybe TRBD1 (5 bases). V gave up 3 bases and J gave up 8 bases, with 14 bases separating them. Looked up from germline, CDR1 is LNHDA and CDR2 is SQIVND (reference sequence). The CDR3 is made up of 15 amino acids. CDR3 sequence (DNA): TGTGCCAGTAGTATTAGTGGGGCTTGGGATTCACCCCTCCACTTT. Translation: CASSISGAWDSPLHF. Together with reference TRBV19 and TRBJ1-6, the CDR3 gives the full variable domain: DGGITQSPKYLFRKEGQNVTLSCEQNLNHDAMYWYRQDPGQGLRLIYYSQIVNDFQKGDIAEGYSVSREKKESFPLTVTSAQKNPTAFYLCASSISGAWDSPLHFGNGTRLTVT.

Concerning this clonotype itself: A much larger clone sits a single nucleotide away, making a read error possible. As DNA, the CDR3 is TGTGCCAGCAGTACAGGTAGCAATCAGCCCCAGCATTTT. Protein product: CASSTGSNQPQHF. The chain joins TRBV6-2 or TRBV6-3 to TRBJ1-5, with D tentatively TRBD1 (5 bases). V lost 5 bases and J 0 bases, leaving 5 bases between the germline ends. CDR1 and CDR2 from the germline V gene are MNHEY and SVGEGT. This CDR3 has 13 residues.

This clonotype was counted ten times or more. The chain couples TRBV20-1 to TRBJ2-5, with 7 bases aligning to TRBD1. The V gene end was trimmed by 4 bases and the J gene end by 5 bases; junction bases not matched to a gene: 10. Germline-derived CDR1 and CDR2 are DFQATT and SNEGSKA (reference sequence). The CDR3 has 14 amino acids. The CDR3: CSAIPGTARETQYF. The CDR3 region has the DNA TGCAGTGCTATTCCCGGGACAGCGCGGGAGACCCAGTACTTC.

In this sample, this clonotype turned up many times. V and J are TRBV5-8 and TRBJ1-5; D gene uncertain. CDR1 is SGHTS, CDR2 YDEGEE, per germline. The CDR3 consists of 12 residues. V gave up 4 bases and J gave up 4 bases, with 6 bases separating them. As DNA, the CDR3 is TGTGCCAGCAGCCTGGAAAATCAGCCCCAGCATTTT. Encoded protein: CASSLENQPQHF. Filled out from reference TRBV5-8 and TRBJ1-5, the complete variable domain reads EAGVTQSPTHLIKTRGQQATLRCSPISGHTSVYWYQQALGLGLQFLLWYDEGEERNRGNFPPRFSGRQFPNYSSELNVNALELEDSALYLCASSLENQPQHFGDGTRLSIL.